This T cell receptor (beta chain) was captured in a study of beta chain features in type 1 diabetes. General study points: Type 1 diabetes patients had VDJ junctions that carried fewer insertions and more deletions. People with Type 1 diabetes carried modestly yet significantly shorter TCRB CDR3s in all four CD4+ subsets.

Reverse transcription of all isolated RNA meant that expressed TCRB transcripts were sequenced. Sequencing was performed with immunoSEQ multiplex PCR; in TCRdb, only in-frame clones are kept and a portion is missing. The sample contains 300,000 to 450,000 clones, 9.5% to 10% of which appear only once. Sort purity for all populations was recorded as exceeding 98%. This clone showed up just a few times. The antigen remains unidentified. In germline, CDR1 is SQVTM, CDR2 ANQGSEA. The CDR3 covers 12 residues. Trimming pared 5 bases from V and 4 bases from J, leaving 11 bases between. Sequences were obtained from central memory CD4+ T cells from blood. The chain is built from TRBV29-1 and TRBJ1-2; D is ambiguous. The receptor was derived from a man younger than 45 with type 1 diabetes. In DNA form, the CDR3 reads TGCAGCGTTTCCTCGGTGGCCTATGGCTACACCTTC. Translated: CSVSSVAYGYTF. Full variable domain (outside the CDR3, taken from reference TRBV29-1 and TRBJ1-2): SAVISQKPSRDICQRGTSLTIQCQVDSQVTMMFWYRQQPGQSLTLIATANQGSEATYESGFVIDKFPISRPNLTFSTLTVSNMSPEDSSIYLCSVSSVAYGYTFGSGTRLTVV.